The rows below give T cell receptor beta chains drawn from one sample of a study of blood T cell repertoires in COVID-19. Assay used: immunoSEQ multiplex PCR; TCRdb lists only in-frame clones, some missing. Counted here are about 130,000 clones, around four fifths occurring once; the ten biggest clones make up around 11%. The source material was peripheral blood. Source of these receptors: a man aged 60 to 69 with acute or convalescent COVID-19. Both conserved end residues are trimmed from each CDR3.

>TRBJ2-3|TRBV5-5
ASIAFLAGSTDTQY
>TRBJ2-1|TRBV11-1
ASIGGGGYNEQF
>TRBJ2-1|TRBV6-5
ATRQGAGNEQF
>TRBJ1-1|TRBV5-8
ASSLAQGPFTEAF
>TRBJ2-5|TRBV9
ASSPGVGQGQETQY
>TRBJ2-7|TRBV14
ASSRSGGPYEQY
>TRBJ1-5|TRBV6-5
ASSQPGQSNQPQH
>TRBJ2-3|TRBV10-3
AISDRGGLAGAPTDTQY
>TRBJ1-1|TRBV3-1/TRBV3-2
ASSQEIRGEAF
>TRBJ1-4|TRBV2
ASGDLGGKLF
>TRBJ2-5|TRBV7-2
ASSLGSGQETQY
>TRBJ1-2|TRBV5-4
ASSLQGARGYT
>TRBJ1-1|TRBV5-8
ASRSGQFMNTEAF
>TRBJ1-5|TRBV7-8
ASSSRPASQPQH
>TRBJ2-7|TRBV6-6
ASSYSGPTPYEQY
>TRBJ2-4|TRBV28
ASSKPGQGLGIQY
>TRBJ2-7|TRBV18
ASSPGTGGPYEQY
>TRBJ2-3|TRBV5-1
ASSLVKIAGVTDTQY
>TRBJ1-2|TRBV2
ASSEVTGSPYGYT
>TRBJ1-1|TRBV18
ASSPGSTVTEAF
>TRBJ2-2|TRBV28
ASSRQGTGELF
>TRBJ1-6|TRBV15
ATSSPPTGGNSPLH
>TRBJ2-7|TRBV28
ASSSTTATYEQY
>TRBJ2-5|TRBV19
ASVKEDRGLAGVKETQY
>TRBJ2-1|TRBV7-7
ASSATSGSGNEQF
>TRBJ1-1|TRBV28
ASSPMAGGHRLAF